This paragraph reports one T cell receptor (beta chain). These data are taken from a study of blood T cell repertoires in COVID-19. Study at large: Sources were T cells, B-cell-depleted T cells, or PBMCs; the material itself was cDNA or gDNA.

Using immunoSEQ multiplex PCR, the repertoire was profiled, and TCRdb retains in-frame clones only, with some absent. The sample lists some 94,000 clones; more than 75% were seen once. Trimming cost V 5 bases and J 4 bases; bases outside gene matches: 4. CDR1 is MGHRA, CDR2 YSYEKL, per germline. The CDR3 has 14 residues. The V gene is TRBV4-1, the J gene TRBJ1-4; 7 nucleotides line up with TRBD1. This sequence was found in a human donor in a cohort sampled during active COVID-19. Sequencing input: peripheral blood. CDR3 loop: CASSRDSLNEKLFF. The CDR3 DNA is TGCGCCAGCAGCAGGGACAGCCTTAATGAAAAACTGTTTTTT.